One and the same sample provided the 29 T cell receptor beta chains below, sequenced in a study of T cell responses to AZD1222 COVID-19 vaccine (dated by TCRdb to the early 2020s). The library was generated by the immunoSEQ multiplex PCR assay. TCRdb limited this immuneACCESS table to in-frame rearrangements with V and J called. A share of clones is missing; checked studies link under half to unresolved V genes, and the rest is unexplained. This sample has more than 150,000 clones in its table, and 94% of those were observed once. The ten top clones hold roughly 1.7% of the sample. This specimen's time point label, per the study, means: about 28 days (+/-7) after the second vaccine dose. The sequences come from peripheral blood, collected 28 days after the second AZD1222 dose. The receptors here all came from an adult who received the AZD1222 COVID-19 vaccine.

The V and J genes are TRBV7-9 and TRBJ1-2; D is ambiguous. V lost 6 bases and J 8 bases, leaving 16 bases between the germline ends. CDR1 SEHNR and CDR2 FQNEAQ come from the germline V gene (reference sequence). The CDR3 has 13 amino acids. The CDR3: CASRTGEWIGYTF. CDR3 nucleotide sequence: TGTGCCAGCAGAACCGGGGAGTGGATAGGCTACACCTTC.

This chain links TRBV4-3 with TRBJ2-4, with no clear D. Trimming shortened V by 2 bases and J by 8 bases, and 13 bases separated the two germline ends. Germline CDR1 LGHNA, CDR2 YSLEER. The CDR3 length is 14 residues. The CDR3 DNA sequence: TGCGCCAGCAGCCAAAGCCCCGACGGAGACATTCAGTACTTC. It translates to CASSQSPDGDIQYF.

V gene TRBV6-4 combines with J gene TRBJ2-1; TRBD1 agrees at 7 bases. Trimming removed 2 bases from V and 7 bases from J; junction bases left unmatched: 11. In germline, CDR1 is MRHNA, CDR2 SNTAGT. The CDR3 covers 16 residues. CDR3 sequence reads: CASSDPGRGGLNEQFF. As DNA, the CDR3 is TGTGCCAGCAGTGACCCTGGGCGAGGGGGCTTAAATGAGCAGTTCTTC.

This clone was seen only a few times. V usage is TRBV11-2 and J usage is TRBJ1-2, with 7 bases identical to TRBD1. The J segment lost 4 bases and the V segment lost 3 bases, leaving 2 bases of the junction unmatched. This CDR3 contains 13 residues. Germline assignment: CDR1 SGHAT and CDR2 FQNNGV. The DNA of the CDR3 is TGTGCCAGCAGCTTTGGGACAGCCTATGGCTACACCTTC. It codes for CASSFGTAYGYTF.

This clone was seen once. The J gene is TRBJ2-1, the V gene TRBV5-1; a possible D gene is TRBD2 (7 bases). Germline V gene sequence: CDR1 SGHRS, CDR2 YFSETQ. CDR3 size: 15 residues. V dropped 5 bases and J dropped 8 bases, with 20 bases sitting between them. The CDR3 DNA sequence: TGCGCCAGCAGATCCGCCGGGGGGCCTATCTATGAGCAGTTCTTC. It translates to CASRSAGGPIYEQFF.

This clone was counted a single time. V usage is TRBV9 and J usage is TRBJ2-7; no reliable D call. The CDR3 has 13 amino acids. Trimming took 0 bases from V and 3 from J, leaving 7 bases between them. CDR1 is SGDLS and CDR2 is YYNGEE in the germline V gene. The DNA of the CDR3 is TGTGCCAGCAGCGTAGACAGTGGCTACGAGCAGTACTTC. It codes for CASSVDSGYEQYF.

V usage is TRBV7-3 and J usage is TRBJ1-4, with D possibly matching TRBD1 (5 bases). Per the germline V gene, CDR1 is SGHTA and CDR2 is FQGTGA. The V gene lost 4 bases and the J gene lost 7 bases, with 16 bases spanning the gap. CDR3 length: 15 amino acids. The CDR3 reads CASSSSPGGGEKLFF. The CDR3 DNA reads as TGTGCCAGCAGCTCTTCTCCGGGGGGAGGTGAAAAACTGTTTTTT. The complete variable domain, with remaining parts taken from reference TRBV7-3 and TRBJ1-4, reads GAGVSQTPSNKVTEKGKYVELRCDPISGHTALYWYRQSLGQGPEFLIYFQGTGAADDSGLPNDRFFAVRPEGSVSTLKIQRTERGDSAVYLCASSSSPGGGEKLFFGSGTQLSVL.

CDR3 residues: CASSIAGGPYNEQFF. The CDR3 DNA follows: TGTGCCAGTAGTATTGCGGGGGGGCCCTACAATGAGCAGTTCTTC. The chain links TRBV19 to TRBJ2-1, with 9 positions matching TRBD2. With V trimmed by 3 bases and J by 2 bases, 2 bases remained unmatched. This CDR3 region has 15 residues. Germline values: CDR1 LNHDA, CDR2 SQIVND (reference sequence).

Written as DNA, the CDR3 is TGTGCCAGCAGTGGGGGGACAGGGAATGAAAAACTGTTTTTT. It is translated as CASSGGTGNEKLFF. The chain has TRBV2 and TRBJ1-4, with 9 bases identical to TRBD1. Trimming took 4 bases from V and 5 from J; bases not matched to a gene: 2. Germline V gene lookup returns CDR1 SNHLY and CDR2 FYNNEI. This CDR3 is 14 amino acids long.

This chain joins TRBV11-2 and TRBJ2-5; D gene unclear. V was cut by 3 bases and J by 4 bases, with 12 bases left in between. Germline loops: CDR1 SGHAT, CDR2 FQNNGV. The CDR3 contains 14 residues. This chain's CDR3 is CASSFSGLGETQYF. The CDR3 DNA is TGTGCCAGCAGCTTTTCCGGGCTCGGAGAGACCCAGTACTTC.

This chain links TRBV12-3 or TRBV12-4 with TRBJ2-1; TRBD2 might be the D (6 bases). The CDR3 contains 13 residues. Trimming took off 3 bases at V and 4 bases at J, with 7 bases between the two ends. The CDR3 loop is CASSFSGYNEQFF. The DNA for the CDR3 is TGTGCCAGCAGTTTTAGCGGTTACAATGAGCAGTTCTTC.

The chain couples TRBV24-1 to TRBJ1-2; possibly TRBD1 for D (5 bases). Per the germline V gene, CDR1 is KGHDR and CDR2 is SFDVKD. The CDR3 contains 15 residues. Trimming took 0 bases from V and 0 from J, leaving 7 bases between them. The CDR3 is CATSDLQGANYGYTF. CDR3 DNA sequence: TGTGCCACCAGTGATTTGCAGGGAGCTAACTATGGCTACACCTTC.

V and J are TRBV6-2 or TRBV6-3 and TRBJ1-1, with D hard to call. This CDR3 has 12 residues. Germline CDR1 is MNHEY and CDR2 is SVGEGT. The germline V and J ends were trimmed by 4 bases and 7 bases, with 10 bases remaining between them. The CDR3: CASSLGFREAFF. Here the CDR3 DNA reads TGTGCCAGCAGTTTGGGCTTCCGTGAAGCTTTCTTT.

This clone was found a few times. Here the CDR3 DNA reads TGTGCCAGCAGTGACAGGGCCTCAAACTATGGCTACACCTTC. It codes for CASSDRASNYGYTF. The V and J genes are TRBV19 and TRBJ1-2; 7 bases map to TRBD1. Germline values: CDR1 LNHDA, CDR2 SQIVND (reference sequence). V shed 9 bases, J shed 2 bases, and the junction held 9 bases outside the gene matches. There are 14 residues in the CDR3.

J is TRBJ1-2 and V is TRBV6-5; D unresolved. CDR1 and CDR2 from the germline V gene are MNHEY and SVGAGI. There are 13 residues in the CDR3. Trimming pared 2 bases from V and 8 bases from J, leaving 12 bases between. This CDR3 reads CASSYGPPGGYTF. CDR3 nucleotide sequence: TGTGCCAGCAGTTACGGACCGCCAGGCGGCTACACCTTC.

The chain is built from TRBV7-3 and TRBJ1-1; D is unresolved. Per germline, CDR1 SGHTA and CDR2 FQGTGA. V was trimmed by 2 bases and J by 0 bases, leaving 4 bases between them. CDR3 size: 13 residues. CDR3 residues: CASSLGMNTEAFF. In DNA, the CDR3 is TGTGCCAGCAGCTTAGGAATGAACACTGAAGCTTTCTTT. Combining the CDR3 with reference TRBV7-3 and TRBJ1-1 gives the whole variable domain GAGVSQTPSNKVTEKGKYVELRCDPISGHTALYWYRQSLGQGPEFLIYFQGTGAADDSGLPNDRFFAVRPEGSVSTLKIQRTERGDSAVYLCASSLGMNTEAFFGQGTRLTVV.

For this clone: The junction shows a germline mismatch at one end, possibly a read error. DNA for the CDR3: TGCGCGATCCGGGACTTTACAGATACGCAGTATTTT. Protein: CAIRDFTDTQYF. The chain uses TRBV6-6 and TRBJ2-3, with TRBD2 as a possible D gene (6 bases). This CDR3 region has 12 residues. Germline V gene lookup returns CDR1 MNHNY and CDR2 SVGAGI (reference sequence).

In nucleotides, the CDR3 is TGTGCCAGTAGTATTAAATCGAGACAGGGGACGTATGGCTACACCTTC. Translating gives CASSIKSRQGTYGYTF. The rearrangement links TRBV19 to TRBJ1-2, with 8 bases that match TRBD1. Germline V gives CDR1 LNHDA, CDR2 SQIVND (reference sequence). Losses at the gene ends were 3 bases for V and 5 bases for J; bases not matched to a gene: 11. The CDR3 is 16 amino acids.

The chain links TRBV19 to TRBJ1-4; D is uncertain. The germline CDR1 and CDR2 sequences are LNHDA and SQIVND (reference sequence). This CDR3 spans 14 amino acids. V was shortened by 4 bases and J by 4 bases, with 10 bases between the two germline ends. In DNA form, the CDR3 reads TGTGCCAGTAGTAGGTACAGTCGTAATGAAAAACTGTTTTTT. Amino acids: CASSRYSRNEKLFF.

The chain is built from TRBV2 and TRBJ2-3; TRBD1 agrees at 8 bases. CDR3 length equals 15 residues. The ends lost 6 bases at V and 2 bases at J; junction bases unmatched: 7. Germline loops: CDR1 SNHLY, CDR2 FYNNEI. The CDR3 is CASRRQGPPTDTQYF. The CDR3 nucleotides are TGTGCCAGCAGACGACAGGGGCCCCCCACAGATACGCAGTATTTT.

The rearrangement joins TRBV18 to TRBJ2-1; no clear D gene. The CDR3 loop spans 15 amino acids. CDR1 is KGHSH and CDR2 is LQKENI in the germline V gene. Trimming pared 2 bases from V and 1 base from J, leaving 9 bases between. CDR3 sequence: CASSPALSSYNEQFF. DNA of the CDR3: TGTGCCAGCTCACCAGCGTTATCGTCCTACAATGAGCAGTTCTTC.

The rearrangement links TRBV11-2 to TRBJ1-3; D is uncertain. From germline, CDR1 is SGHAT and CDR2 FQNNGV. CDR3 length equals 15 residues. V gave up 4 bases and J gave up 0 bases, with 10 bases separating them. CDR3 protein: CASSSPPHSGNTIYF. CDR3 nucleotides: TGTGCCAGCAGCTCTCCCCCTCACTCTGGAAACACCATATATTTT.

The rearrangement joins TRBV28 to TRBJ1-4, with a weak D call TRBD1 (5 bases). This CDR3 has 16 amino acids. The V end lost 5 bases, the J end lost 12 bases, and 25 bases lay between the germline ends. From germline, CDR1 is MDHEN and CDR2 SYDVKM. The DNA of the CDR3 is TGTGCCAGCAGTCAAGGGTCGGTCAGGGTAAGGGTGGAACTGTTTTTT. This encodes CASSQGSVRVRVELFF.

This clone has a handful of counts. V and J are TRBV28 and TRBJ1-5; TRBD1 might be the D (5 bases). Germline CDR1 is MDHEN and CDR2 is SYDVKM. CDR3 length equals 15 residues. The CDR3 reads CASWASQWGDQPQHF. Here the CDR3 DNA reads TGTGCTTCTTGGGCTTCCCAGTGGGGCGATCAGCCCCAGCATTTT. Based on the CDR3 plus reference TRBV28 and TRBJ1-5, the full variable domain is DVKVTQSSRYLVKRTGEKVFLECVQDMDHENMFWYRQDPGLGLRLIYFSYDVKMKEKGDIPEGYSVSREKKERFSLILESASTNQTSMYLCASWASQWGDQPQHFGDGTRLSIL.

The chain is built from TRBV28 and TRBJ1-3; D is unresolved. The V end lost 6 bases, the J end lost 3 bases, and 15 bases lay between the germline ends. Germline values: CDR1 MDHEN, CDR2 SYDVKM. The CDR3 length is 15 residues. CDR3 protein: CASRQSGILGNTIYF. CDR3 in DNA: TGTGCCAGCAGACAGAGCGGGATCCTTGGAAACACCATATATTTT.

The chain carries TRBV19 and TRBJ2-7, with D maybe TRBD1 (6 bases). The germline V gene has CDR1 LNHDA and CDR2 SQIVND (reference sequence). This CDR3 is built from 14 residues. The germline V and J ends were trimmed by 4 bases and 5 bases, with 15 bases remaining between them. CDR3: CASSTRGGRDEQYF. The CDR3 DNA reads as TGTGCCAGTAGTACCAGGGGCGGCCGGGACGAGCAGTACTTC.

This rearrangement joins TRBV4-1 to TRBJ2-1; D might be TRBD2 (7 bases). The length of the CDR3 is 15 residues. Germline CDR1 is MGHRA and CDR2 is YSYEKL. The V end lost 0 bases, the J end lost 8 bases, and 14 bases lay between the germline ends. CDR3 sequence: CASSQESREGDEQFF. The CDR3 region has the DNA TGCGCCAGCAGCCAAGAGAGTAGGGAGGGGGATGAGCAGTTCTTC.

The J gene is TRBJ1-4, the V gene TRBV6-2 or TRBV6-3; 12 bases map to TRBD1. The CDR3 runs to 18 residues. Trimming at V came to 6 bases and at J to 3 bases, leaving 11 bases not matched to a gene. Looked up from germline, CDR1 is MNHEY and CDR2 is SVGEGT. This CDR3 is CASSPTRDRGPSNEKLFF. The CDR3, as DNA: TGTGCCAGCAGCCCTACCCGGGACAGGGGGCCCTCTAATGAAAAACTGTTTTTT.

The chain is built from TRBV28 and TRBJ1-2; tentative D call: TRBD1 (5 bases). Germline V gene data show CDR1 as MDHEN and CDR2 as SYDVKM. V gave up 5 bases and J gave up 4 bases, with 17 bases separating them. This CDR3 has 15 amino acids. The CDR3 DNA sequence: TGTGCCAGCAGTCCACAATTAACAGGCCCCTATGGCTACACCTTC. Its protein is CASSPQLTGPYGYTF.